These 3 T cell receptor beta chains came from one sample sequenced in a study of blood T cell repertoires in COVID-19. Profiled with immunoSEQ multiplex PCR; TCRdb holds only in-frame clones, not every one. The sample holds about 97,000 clones, roughly 80% seen once. The specimen sequenced was peripheral blood. The receptors stem from a man aged 55 to 70 with active or convalescent COVID-19.

The V and J genes are TRBV11-1 and TRBJ2-3, with 9 bases aligning to TRBD2. The V and J ends lost 5 bases and 4 bases, in that order; junction bases with no gene match: 10. Germline CDR1 SGHAT, CDR2 FQDESV (reference sequence). This CDR3 has 16 residues. The CDR3 region has the DNA TGTGCCAGCAGCAACCGGGGAAGCGGGAGGTCAGATACGCAGTATTTT. Translation: CASSNRGSGRSDTQYF.

The V call is TRBV19, the J call TRBJ1-2; TRBD1 matches at 8 bases. Trimming cost V 8 bases and J 3 bases; bases outside gene matches: 14. There are 16 residues in the CDR3. Germline CDR1 and CDR2: LNHDA and SQIVND (reference sequence). The CDR3 sequence is CASGRDRQRGDYGYTF. The CDR3 DNA is TGTGCCAGTGGGAGGGACAGGCAGCGGGGGGACTATGGCTACACCTTC. Looking up the rest from reference TRBV19 and TRBJ1-2 gives the full variable domain: DGGITQSPKYLFRKEGQNVTLSCEQNLNHDAMYWYRQDPGQGLRLIYYSQIVNDFQKGDIAEGYSVSREKKESFPLTVTSAQKNPTAFYLCASGRDRQRGDYGYTFGSGTRLTVV.

This rearrangement joins TRBV18 to TRBJ2-7; D is unclear. The germline CDR1 and CDR2 sequences are KGHSH and LQKENI. The CDR3 consists of 13 residues. With 3 bases removed from V and 3 bases from J, the gap between germline ends came to 9 bases. The CDR3 protein is CASSPVPGYEQYF. The CDR3 coding sequence is TGTGCCAGCTCACCCGTTCCGGGCTACGAGCAGTACTTC.